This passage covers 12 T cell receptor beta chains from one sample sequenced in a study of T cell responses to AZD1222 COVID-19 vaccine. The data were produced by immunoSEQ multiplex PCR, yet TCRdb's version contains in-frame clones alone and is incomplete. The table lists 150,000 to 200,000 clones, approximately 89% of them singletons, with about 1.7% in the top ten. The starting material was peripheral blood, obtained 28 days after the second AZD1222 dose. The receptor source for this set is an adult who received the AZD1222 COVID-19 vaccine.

CDR3 in amino acids: CASSVARGMHSGTPYGIVYEQYF. As DNA, the CDR3 is TGTGCCAGCAGCGTAGCGCGGGGCATGCATAGCGGGACCCCCTATGGTATTGTCTACGAGCAGTACTTC. The chain joins TRBV9 to TRBJ2-7; 8 positions match TRBD2. The CDR3 has 23 amino acids. The germline gives CDR1 SGDLS, CDR2 YYNGEE. Germline trimming cut 0 bases from V and 3 bases from J; bases unmatched to any gene: 29.

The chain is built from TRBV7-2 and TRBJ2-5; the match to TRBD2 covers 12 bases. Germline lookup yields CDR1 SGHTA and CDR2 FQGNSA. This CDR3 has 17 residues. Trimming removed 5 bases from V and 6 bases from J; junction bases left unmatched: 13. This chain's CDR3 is CASSPSYGTSGLKTQYF. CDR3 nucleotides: TGTGCCAGCAGCCCAAGCTACGGGACTAGCGGGTTGAAGACCCAGTACTTC.

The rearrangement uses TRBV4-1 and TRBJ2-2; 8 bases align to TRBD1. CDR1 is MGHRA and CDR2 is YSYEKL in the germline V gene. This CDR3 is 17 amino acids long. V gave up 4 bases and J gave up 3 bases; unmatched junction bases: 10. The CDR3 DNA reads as TGCGCCAGCAGCCGGTATACAGGGGGAAGTTACACCGGGGAGCTGTTTTTT. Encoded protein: CASSRYTGGSYTGELFF.

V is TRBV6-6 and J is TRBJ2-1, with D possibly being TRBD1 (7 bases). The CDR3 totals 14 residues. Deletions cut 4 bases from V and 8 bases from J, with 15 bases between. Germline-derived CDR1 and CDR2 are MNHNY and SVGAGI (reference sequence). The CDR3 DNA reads TGTGCCAGCAGTTCAGGGGGGAGAGGGGATGAGCAGTTCTTC. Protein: CASSSGGRGDEQFF.

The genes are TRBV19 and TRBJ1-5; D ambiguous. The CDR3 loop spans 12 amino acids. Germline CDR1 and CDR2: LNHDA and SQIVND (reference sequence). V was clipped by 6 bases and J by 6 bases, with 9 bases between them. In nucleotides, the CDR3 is TGTGCCAGTAGACTTGGAGGTCAGCCCCAGCATTTT. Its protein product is CASRLGGQPQHF.

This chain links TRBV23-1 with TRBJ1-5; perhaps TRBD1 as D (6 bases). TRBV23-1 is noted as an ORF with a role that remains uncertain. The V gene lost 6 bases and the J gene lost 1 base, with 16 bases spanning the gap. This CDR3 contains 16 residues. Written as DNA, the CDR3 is TGCGCCAGCAGACCTCCCCCGGACAGAAGCAATCAGCCCCAGCATTTT. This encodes CASRPPPDRSNQPQHF.

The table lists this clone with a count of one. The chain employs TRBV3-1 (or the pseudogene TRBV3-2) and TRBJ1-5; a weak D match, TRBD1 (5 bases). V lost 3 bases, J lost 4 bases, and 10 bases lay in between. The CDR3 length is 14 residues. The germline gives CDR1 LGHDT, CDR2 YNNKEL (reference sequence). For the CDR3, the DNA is TGTGCCAGCAGCCAGCGAGGGGTGAATCAGCCCCAGCATTTT. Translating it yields CASSQRGVNQPQHF.

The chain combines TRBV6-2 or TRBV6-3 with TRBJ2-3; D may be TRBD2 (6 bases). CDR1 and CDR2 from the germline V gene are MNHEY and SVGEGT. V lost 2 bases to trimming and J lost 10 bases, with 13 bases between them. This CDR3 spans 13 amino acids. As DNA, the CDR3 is TGTGCCAGCAGTTACGGGAGGTCCTTTCCGCAGTATTTT. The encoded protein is CASSYGRSFPQYF.

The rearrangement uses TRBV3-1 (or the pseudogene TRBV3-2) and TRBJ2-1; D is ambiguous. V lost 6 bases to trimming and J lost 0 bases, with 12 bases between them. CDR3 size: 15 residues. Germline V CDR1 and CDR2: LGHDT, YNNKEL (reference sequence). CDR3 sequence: CASSYDKSSYNEQFF. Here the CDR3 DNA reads TGTGCCAGCAGTTATGACAAGAGCTCCTACAATGAGCAGTTCTTC.

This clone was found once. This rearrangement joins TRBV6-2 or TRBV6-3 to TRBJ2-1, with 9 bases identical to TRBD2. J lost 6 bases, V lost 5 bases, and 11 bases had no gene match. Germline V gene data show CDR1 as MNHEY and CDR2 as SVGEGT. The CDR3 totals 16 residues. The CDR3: CASSALLAGGGNEQFF. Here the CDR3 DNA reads TGTGCCAGCAGTGCCTTACTAGCGGGTGGGGGCAATGAGCAGTTCTTC.

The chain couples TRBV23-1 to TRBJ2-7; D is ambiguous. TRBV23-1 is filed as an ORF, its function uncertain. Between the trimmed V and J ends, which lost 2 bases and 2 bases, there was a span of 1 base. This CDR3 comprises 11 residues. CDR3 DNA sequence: TGCGCCAGCAGTCAAGCCTACGAGCAGTACTTC. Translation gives CASSQAYEQYF.

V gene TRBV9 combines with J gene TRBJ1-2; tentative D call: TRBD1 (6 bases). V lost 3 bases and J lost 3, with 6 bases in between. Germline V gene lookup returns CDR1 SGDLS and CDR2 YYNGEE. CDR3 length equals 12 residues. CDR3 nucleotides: TGTGCCAGCAGCGGGACAGACTATGGCTACACCTTC. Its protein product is CASSGTDYGYTF.